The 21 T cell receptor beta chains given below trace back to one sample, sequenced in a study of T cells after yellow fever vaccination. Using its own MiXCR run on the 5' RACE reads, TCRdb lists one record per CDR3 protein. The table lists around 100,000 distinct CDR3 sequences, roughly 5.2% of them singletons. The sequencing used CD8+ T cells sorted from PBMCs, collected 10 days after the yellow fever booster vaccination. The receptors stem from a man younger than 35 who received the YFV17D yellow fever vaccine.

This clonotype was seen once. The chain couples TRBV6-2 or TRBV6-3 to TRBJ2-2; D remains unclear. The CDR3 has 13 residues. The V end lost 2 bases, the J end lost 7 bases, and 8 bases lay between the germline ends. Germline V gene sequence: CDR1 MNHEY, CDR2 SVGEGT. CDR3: CASSYVGIGELFF. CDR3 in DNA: TGTGCCAGCAGTTACGTGGGGATCGGGGAGCTGTTTTTT.

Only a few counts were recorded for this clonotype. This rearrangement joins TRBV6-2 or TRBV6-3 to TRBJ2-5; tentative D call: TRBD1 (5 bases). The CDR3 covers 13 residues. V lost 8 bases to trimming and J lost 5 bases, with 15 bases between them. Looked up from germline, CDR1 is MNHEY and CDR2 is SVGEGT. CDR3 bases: TGTGCCAGCGACCGGCTGGGGCGGGAGACCCAGTACTTC. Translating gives CASDRLGRETQYF.

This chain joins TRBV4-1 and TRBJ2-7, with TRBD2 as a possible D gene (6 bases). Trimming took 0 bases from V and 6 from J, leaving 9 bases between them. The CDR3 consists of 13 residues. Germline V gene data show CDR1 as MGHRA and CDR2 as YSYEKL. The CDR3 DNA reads TGCGCCAGCAGCCAAGAAGGGAGGCCCGAGCAGTACTTC. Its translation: CASSQEGRPEQYF.

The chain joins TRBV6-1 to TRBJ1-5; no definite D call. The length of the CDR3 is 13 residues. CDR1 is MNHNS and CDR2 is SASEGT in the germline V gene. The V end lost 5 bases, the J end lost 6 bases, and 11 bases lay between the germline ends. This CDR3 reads CASSPSVGQPQHF. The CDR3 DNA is TGTGCCAGCAGTCCCTCCGTGGGTCAGCCCCAGCATTTT.

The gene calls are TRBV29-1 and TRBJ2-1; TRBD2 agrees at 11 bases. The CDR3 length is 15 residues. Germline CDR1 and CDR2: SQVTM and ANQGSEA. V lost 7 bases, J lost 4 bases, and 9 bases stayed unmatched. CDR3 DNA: TGCAGCGCTAAGCCGCTAGCGGGGGGTTACAATGAGCAGTTCTTC. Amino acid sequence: CSAKPLAGGYNEQFF.

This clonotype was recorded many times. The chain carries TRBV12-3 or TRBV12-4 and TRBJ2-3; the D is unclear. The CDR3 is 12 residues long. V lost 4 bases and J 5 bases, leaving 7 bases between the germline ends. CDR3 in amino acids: CASSSHGDTQYF. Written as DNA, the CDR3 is TGTGCCAGCAGTTCCCATGGAGATACGCAGTATTTT.

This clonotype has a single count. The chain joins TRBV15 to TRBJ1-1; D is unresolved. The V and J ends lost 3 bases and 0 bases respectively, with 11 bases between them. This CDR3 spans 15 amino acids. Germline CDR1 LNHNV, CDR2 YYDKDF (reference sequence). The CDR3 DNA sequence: TGTGCCACCAGCAGGGCTGTGACGGTGAACACTGAAGCTTTCTTT. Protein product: CATSRAVTVNTEAFF.

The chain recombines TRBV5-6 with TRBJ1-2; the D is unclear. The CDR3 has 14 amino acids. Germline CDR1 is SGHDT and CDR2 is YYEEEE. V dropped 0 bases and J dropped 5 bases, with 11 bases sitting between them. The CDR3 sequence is CASSLDGFSYGYTF. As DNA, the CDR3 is TGTGCCAGCAGCTTGGATGGGTTTAGTTATGGCTACACCTTC.

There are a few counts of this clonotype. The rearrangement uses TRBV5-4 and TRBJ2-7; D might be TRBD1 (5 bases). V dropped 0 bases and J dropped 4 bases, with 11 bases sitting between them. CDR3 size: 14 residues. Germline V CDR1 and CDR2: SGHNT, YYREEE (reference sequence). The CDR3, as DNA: TGTGCCAGCAGCTTGGATAACAGACAGTACGAGCAGTACTTC. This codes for CASSLDNRQYEQYF.

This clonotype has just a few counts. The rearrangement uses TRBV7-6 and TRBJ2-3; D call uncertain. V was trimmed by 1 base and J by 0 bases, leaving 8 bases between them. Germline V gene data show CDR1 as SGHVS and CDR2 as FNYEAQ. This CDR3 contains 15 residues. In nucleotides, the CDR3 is TGTGCCAGCAGCTTAGTTTCACAGAGCACAGATACGCAGTATTTT. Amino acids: CASSLVSQSTDTQYF.

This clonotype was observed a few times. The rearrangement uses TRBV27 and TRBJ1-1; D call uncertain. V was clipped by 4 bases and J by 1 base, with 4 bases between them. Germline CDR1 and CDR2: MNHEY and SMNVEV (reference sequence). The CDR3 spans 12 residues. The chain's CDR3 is CASSSKNTEAFF. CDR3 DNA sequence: TGTGCCAGCAGTTCGAAGAACACTGAAGCTTTCTTT.

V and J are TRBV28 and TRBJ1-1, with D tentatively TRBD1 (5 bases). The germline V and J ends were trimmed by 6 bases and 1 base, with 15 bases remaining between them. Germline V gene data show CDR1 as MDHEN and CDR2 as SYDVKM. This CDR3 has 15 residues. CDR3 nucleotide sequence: TGTGCCAGCAGAAGAACCCTTACAGGGAACACTGAAGCTTTCTTT. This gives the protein CASRRTLTGNTEAFF.

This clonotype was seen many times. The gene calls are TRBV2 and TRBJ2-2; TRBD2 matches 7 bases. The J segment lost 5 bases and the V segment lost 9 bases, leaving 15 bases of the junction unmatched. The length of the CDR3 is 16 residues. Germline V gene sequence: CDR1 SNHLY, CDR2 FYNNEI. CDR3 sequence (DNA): TGTGCCAGGACTAATTCCGGGACTACATTAACCGGGGAGCTGTTTTTT. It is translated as CARTNSGTTLTGELFF.

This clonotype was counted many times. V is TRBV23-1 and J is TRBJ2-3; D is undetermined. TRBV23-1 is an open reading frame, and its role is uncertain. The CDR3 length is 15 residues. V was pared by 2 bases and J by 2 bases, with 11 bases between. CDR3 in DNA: TGCGCCAGCAGTCAAAGGCAGGAAGACACAGATACGCAGTATTTT. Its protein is CASSQRQEDTDTQYF.

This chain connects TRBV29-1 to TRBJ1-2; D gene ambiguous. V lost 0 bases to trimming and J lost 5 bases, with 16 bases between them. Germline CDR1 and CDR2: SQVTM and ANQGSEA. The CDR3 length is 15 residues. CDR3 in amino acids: CSVEDWASANYGYTF. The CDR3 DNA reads TGCAGCGTTGAAGATTGGGCCAGTGCGAATTATGGCTACACCTTC.

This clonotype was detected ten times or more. The CDR3 sequence: CASTPRNKFQETQYF. The CDR3 coding sequence is TGTGCCAGCACCCCGAGGAACAAGTTCCAAGAGACCCAGTACTTC. This rearrangement joins TRBV12-3 or TRBV12-4 to TRBJ2-5, with unresolved D. CDR3 length: 15 amino acids. V was clipped by 7 bases and J by 1 base, with 16 bases between them.

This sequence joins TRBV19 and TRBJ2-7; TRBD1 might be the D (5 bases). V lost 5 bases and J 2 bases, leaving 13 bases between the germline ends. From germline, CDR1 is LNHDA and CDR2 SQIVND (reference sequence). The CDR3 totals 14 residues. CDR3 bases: TGTGCCAGTAGTGACGGACATGGAACCTACGAGCAGTACTTC. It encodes CASSDGHGTYEQYF.

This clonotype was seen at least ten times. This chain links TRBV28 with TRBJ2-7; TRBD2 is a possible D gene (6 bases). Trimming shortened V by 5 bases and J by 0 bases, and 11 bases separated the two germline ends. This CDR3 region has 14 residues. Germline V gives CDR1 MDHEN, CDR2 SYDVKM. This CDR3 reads CASSGGKSSYEQYV. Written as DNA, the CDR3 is TGTGCCAGCAGTGGGGGGAAGAGCTCCTACGAGCAGTACGTC.

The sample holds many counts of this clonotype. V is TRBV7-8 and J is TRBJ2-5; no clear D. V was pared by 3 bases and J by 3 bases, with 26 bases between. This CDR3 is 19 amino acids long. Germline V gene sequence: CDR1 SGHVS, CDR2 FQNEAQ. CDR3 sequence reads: CASSFLDLSLGGEEETQYF. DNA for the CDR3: TGTGCCAGCAGCTTTCTGGACCTGTCCCTTGGTGGAGAGGAAGAGACCCAGTACTTC.

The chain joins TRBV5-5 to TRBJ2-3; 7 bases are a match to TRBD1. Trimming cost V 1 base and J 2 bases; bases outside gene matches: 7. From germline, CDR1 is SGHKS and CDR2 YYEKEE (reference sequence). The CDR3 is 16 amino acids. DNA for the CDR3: TGTGCCAGCAGCTTGCTACGGGACAGCAACACAGATACGCAGTATTTT. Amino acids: CASSLLRDSNTDTQYF.

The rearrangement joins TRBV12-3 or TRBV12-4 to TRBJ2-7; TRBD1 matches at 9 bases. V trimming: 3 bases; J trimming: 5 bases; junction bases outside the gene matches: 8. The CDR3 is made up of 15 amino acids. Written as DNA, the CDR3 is TGTGCCAGCAGTTTTTCCTTGTGGACAGGGGACGAGCAGTACTTC. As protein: CASSFSLWTGDEQYF.